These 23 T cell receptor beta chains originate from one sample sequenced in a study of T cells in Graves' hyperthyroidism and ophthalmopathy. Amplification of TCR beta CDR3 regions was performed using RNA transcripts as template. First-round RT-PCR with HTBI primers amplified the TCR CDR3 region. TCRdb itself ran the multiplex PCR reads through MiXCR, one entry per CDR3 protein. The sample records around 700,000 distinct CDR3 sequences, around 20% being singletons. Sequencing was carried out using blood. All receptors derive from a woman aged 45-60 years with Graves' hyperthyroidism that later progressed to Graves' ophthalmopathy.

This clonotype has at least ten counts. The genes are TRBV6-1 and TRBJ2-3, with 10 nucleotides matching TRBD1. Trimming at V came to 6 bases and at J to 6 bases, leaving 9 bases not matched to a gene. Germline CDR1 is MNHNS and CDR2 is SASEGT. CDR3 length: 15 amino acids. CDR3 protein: CASSPGQGVFDTQYF. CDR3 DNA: TGTGCCAGCAGCCCCGGACAGGGGGTATTTGATACGCAGTATTTT.

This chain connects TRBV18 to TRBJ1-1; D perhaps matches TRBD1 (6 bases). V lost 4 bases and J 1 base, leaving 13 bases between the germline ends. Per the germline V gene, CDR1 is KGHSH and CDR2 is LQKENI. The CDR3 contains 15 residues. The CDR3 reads CASSQREGENTEAFF. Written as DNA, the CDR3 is TGTGCCAGCTCACAACGCGAGGGGGAGAACACTGAAGCTTTCTTT.

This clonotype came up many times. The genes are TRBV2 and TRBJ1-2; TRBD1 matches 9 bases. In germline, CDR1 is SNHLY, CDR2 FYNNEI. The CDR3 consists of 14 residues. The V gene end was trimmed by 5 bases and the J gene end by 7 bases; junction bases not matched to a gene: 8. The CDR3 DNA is TGTGCCAGCAGTATTAGGACAGGGGAGTTTGGCTACACCTTC. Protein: CASSIRTGEFGYTF. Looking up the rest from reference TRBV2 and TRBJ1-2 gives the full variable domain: EPEVTQTPSHQVTQMGQEVILRCVPISNHLYFYWYRQILGQKVEFLVSFYNNEISEKSEIFDDQFSVERPDGSNFTLKIRSTKLEDSAMYFCASSIRTGEFGYTFGSGTRLTVV.

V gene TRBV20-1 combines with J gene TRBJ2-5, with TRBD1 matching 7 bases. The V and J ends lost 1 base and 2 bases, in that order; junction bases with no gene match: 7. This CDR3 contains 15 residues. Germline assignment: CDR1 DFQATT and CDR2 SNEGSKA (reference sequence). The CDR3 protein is CSARGLPGQQETQYF. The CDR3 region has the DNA TGCAGTGCTAGAGGACTCCCGGGACAGCAAGAGACCCAGTACTTC.

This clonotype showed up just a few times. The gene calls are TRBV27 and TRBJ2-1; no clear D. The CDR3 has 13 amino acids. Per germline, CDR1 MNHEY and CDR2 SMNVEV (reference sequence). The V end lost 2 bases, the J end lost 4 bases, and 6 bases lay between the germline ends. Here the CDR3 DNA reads TGTGCCAGCAGTTTACTTAATTACAATGAGCAGTTCTTC. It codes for CASSLLNYNEQFF.

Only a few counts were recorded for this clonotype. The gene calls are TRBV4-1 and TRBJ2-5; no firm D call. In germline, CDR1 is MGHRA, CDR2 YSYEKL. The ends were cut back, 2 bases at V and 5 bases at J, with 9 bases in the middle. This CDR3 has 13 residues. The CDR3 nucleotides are TGCGCCAGCAGCCAATCCTTTACGGAGACCCAGTACTTC. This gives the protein CASSQSFTETQYF.

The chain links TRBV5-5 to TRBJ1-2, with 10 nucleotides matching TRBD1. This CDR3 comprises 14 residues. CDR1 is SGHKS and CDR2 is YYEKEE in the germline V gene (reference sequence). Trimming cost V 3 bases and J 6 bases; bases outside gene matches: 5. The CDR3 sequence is CASSSDRGLDGYTF. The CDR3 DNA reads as TGTGCCAGCAGCTCGGACAGGGGGTTAGATGGCTACACCTTC.

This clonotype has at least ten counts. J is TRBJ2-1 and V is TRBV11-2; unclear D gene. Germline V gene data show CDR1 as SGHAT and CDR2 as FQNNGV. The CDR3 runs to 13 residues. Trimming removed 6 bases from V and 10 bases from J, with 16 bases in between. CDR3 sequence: CASRGFIRREQFF. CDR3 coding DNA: TGTGCCAGCAGGGGCTTCATCCGCCGGGAGCAGTTCTTC.

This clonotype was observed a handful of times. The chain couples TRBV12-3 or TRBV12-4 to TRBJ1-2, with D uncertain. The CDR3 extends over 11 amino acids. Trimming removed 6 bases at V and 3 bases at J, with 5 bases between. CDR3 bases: TGTGCCAGCAGACTGGACTATGGCTACACCTTC. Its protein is CASRLDYGYTF.

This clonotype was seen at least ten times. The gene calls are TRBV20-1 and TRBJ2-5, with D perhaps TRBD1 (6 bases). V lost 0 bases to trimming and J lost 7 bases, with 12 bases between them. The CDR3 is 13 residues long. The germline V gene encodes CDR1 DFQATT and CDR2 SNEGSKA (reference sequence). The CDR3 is CSARDWTATTQYF. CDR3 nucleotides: TGCAGTGCTAGAGATTGGACAGCGACGACCCAGTACTTC.

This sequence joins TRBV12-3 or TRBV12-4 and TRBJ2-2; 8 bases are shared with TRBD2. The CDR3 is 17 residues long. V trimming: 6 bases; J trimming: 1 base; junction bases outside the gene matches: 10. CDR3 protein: CASRLPWGLVNTGELFF. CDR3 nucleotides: TGTGCCAGCAGACTACCCTGGGGACTAGTGAACACCGGGGAGCTGTTTTTT.

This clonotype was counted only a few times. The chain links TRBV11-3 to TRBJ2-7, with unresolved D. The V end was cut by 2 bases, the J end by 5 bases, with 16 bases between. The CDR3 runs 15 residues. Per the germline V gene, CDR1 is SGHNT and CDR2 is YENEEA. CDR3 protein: CASSLTGVAVHEQYF. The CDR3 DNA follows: TGTGCCAGCAGCTTAACCGGCGTGGCAGTCCACGAGCAGTACTTC.

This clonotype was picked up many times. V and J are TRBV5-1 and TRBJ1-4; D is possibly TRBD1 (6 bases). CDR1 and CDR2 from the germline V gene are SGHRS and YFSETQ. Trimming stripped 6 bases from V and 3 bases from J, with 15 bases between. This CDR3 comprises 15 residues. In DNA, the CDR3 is TGCGCCAGCAAGTTCGAAGGACAGTCTAATGAAAAACTGTTTTTT. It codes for CASKFEGQSNEKLFF.

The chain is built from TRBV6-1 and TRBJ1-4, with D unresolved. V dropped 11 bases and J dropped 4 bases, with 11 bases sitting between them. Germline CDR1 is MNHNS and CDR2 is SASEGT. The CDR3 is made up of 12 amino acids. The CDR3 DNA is TGTGCCGCCCGGGCGGTTAATGAAAAACTGTTTTTT. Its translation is CAARAVNEKLFF.

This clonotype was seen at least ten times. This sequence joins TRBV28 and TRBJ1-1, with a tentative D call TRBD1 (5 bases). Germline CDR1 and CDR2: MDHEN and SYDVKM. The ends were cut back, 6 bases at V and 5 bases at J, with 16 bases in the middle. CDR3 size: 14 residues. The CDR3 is CASSLGRGETEAFF. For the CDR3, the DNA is TGTGCCAGCAGCCTGGGACGGGGGGAAACTGAAGCTTTCTTT.

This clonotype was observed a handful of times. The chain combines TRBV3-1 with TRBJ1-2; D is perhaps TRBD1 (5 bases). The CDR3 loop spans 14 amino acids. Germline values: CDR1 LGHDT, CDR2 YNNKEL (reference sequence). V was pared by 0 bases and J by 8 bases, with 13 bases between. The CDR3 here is CASSQEPGGGGYTF. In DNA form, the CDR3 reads TGTGCCAGCAGCCAAGAACCTGGGGGAGGGGGCTACACCTTC. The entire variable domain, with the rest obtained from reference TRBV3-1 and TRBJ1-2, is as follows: DTAVSQTPKYLVTQMGNDKSIKCEQNLGHDTMYWYKQDSKKFLKIMFSYNNKELIINETVPNRFSPKSPDKAHLNLHINSLELGDSAVYFCASSQEPGGGGYTFGSGTRLTVV.

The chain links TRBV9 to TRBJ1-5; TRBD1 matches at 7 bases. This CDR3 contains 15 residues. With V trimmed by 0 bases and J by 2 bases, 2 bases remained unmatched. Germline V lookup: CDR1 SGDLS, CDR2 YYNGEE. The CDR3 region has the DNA TGTGCCAGCAGCGTAGGAGGGACAGGCAATCAGCCCCAGCATTTT. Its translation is CASSVGGTGNQPQHF.

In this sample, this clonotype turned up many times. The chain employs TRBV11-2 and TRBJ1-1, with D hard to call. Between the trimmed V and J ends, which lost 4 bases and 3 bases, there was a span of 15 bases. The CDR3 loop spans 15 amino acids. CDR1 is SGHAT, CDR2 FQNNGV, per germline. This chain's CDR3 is CASSSLDASYTEAFF. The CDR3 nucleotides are TGTGCCAGCAGCTCCCTCGACGCTAGTTACACTGAAGCTTTCTTT.

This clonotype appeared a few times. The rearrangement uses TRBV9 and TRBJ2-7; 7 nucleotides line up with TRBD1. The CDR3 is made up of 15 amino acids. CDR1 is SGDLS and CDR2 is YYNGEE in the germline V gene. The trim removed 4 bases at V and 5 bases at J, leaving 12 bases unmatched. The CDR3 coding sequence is TGTGCCAGCAGCCCCCGACAGGGTGGGTTCCACGAGCAGTACTTC. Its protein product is CASSPRQGGFHEQYF.

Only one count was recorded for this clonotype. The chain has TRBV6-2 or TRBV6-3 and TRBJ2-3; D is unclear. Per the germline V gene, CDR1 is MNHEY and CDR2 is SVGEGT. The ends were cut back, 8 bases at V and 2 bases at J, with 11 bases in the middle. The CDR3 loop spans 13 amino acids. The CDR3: CASGTDSTDTQYF. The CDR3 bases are TGTGCCAGCGGAACTGATTCCACAGATACGCAGTATTTT.

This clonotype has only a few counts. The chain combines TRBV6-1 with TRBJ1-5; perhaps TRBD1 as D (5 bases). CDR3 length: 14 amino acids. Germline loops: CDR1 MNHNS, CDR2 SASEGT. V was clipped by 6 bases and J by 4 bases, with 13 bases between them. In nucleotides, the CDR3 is TGTGCCAGCAGGAAGGGGAGGGAAAATCAGCCCCAGCATTTT. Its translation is CASRKGRENQPQHF.

CDR3 in amino acids: CASSQPPGGKMETQYF. In nucleotides, the CDR3 is TGCGCCAGCAGCCAACCACCCGGAGGGAAGATGGAGACCCAGTACTTC. This chain joins TRBV4-1 and TRBJ2-5, with D possibly TRBD2 on 6 matching bases. Germline V lookup: CDR1 MGHRA, CDR2 YSYEKL. The CDR3 spans 16 residues. V was shortened by 2 bases and J by 5 bases, with 18 bases between the two germline ends.

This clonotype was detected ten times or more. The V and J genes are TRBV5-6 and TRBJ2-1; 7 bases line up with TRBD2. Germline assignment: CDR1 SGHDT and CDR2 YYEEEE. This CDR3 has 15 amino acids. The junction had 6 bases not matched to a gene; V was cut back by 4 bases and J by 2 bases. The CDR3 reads CASSPLREPYNEQFF. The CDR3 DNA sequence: TGTGCCAGCAGCCCTCTGCGGGAGCCCTACAATGAGCAGTTCTTC.